This T cell receptor beta chain was retrieved from a study of cytomegalovirus exposure and HLA in healthy donors. Whole-study context: There were fewer than 130 million unique TCR beta sequences, drawn from 150 million to 200 million T cells, in an earlier analysis.

Primers included in the PCR were 60 Vbeta and 13 Jbeta primers. Data came from immunoSEQ multiplex PCR; TCRdb stores just in-frame clones and leaves some out. Here the sample spans around 80,000 clones, nearly 80% being singletons. The V gene lost 6 bases and the J gene lost 2 bases, with 11 bases spanning the gap. This CDR3 is 13 amino acids long. The germline V gene has CDR1 MNHEY and CDR2 SVGAGI. The gene calls are TRBV6-5 and TRBJ2-7, with a possible D match to TRBD1 (6 bases). This clonotype was sampled from a man in his forties or fifties in good health and CMV-seronegative. The specimen was PBMCs. CDR3 coding DNA: TGTGCCAGCAGCCGTACAGGGACCTACGAGCAGTACTTC. This gives the protein CASSRTGTYEQYF.